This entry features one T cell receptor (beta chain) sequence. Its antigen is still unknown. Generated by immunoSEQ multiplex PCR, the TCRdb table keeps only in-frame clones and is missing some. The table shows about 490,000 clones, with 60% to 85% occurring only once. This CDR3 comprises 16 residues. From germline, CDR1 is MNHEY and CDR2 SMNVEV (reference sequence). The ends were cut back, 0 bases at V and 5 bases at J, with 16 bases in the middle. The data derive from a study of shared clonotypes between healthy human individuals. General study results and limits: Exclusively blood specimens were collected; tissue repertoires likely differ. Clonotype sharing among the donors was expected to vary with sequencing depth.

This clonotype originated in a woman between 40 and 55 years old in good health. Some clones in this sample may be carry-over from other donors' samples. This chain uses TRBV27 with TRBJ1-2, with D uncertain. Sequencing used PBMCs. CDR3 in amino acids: CASSLSGVRIGYGYTF. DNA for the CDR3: TGTGCCAGCAGTTTATCTGGCGTTCGGATTGGGTATGGCTACACCTTC.